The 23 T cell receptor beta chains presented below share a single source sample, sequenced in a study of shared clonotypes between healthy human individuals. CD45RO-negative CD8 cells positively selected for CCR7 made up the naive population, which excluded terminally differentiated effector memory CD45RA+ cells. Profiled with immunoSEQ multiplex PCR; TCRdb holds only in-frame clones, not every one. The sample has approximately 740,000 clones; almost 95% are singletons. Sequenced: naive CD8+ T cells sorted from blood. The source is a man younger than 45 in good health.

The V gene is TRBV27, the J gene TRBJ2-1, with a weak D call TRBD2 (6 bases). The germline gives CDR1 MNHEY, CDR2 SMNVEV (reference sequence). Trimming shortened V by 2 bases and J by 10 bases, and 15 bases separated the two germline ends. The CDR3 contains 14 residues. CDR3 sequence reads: CASSLGGSPREQFF. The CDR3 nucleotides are TGTGCCAGCAGTTTAGGGGGGAGTCCCAGGGAGCAGTTCTTC.

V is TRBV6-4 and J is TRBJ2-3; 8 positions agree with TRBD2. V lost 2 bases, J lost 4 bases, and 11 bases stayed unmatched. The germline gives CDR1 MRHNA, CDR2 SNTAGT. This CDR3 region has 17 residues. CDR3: CASSDTSGVAGPDTQYF. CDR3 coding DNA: TGTGCCAGCAGTGACACCTCGGGGGTAGCGGGACCAGATACGCAGTATTTT.

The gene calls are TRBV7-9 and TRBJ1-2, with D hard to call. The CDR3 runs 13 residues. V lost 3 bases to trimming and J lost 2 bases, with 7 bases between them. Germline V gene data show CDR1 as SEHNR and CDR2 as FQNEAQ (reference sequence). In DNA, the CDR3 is TGTGCCAGCAGCTTTGTCCCCAACTATGGCTACACCTTC. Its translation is CASSFVPNYGYTF. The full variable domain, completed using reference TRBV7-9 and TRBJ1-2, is DTGVSQNPRHKITKRGQNVTFRCDPISEHNRLYWYRQTLGQGPEFLTYFQNEAQLEKSRLLSDRFSAERPKGSFSTLEIQRTEQGDSAMYLCASSFVPNYGYTFGSGTRLTVV.

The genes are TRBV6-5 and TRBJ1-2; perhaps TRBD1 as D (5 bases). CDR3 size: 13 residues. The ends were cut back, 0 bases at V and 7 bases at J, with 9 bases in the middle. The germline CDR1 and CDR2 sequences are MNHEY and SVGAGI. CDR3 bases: TGTGCCAGCAGTTACTCTGGGGGGGGTGGCTACACCTTC. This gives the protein CASSYSGGGGYTF.

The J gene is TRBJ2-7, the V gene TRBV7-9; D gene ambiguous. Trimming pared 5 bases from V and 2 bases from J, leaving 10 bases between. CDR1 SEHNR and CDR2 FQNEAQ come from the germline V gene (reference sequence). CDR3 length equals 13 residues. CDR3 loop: CASSPTITYEQYF. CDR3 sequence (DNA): TGTGCCAGCAGCCCAACTATTACCTACGAGCAGTACTTC.

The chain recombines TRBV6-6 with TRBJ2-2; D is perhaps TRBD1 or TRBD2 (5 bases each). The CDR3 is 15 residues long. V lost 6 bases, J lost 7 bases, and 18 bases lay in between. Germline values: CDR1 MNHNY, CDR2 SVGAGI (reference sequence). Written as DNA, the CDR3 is TGTGCCAGCAGAACAACTAGTCGAGGGGACGGGGAGCTGTTTTTT. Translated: CASRTTSRGDGELFF.

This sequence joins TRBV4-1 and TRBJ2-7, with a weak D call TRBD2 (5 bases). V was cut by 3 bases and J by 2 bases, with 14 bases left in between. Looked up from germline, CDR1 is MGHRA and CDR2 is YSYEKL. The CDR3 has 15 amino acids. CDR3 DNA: TGCGCCAGCAGCCAGTTGGAGGAGAGTACCTACGAGCAGTACTTC. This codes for CASSQLEESTYEQYF.

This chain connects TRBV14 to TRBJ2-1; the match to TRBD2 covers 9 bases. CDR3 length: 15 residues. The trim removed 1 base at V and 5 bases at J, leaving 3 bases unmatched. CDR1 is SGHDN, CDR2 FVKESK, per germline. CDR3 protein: CASSQALAGDNEQFF. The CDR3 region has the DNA TGTGCCAGCAGCCAAGCACTAGCGGGCGACAATGAGCAGTTCTTC.

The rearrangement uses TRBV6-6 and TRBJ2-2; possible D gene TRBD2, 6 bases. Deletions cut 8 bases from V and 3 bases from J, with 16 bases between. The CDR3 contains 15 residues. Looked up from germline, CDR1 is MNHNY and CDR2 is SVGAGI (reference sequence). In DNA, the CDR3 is TGTGCCAGCCGGATCGGGAGAACGGACACCGGGGAGCTGTTTTTT. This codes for CASRIGRTDTGELFF.

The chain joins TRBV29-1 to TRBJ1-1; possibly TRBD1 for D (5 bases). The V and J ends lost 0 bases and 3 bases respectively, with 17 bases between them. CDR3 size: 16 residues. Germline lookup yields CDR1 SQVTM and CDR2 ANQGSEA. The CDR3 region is CSVEDGADLADTEAFF. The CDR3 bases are TGCAGCGTTGAAGATGGGGCGGACCTGGCGGACACTGAAGCTTTCTTT.

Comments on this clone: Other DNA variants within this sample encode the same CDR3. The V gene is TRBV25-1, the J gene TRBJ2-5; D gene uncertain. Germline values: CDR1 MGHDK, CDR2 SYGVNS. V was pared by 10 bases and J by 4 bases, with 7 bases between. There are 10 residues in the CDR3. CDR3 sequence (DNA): TGTGCCACCTCAGGAGAGACCCAGTACTTC. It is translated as CATSGETQYF.

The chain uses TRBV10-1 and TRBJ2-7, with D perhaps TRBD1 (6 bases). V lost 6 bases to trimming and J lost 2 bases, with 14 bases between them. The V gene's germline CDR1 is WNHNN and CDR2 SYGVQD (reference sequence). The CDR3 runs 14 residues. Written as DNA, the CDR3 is TGCGCCAGCAGGGAACCCAGGGGACCCTACGAGCAGTACTTC. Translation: CASREPRGPYEQYF.

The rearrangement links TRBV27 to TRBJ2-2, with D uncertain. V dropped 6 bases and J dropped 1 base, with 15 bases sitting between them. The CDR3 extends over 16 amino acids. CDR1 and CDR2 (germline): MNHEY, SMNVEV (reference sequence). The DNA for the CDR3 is TGTGCCAGCAGCCTTACTGTAGCCGGGAACACCGGGGAGCTGTTTTTT. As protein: CASSLTVAGNTGELFF.

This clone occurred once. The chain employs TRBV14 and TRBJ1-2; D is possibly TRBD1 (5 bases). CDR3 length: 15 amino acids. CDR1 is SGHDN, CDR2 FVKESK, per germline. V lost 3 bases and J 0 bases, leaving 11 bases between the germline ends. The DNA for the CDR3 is TGTGCCAGCAGCCAGCGGGGGGACCCTAACTATGGCTACACCTTC. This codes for CASSQRGDPNYGYTF.

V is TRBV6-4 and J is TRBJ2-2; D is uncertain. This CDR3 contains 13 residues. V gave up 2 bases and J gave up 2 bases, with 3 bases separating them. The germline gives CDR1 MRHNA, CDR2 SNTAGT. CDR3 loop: CASSDRNTGELFF. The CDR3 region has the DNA TGTGCCAGCAGTGACAGAAACACCGGGGAGCTGTTTTTT.

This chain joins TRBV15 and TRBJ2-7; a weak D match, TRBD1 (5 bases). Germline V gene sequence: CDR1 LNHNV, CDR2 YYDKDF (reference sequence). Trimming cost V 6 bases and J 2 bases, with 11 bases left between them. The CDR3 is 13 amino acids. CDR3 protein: CATRKQGTYEQYF. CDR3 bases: TGTGCCACCAGGAAGCAGGGAACCTACGAGCAGTACTTC.

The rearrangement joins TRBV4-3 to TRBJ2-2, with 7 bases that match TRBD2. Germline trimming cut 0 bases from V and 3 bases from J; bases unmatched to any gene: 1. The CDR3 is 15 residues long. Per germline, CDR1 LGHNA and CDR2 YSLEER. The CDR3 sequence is CASSQDLADTGELFF. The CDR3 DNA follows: TGCGCCAGCAGCCAAGATCTAGCGGACACCGGGGAGCTGTTTTTT.

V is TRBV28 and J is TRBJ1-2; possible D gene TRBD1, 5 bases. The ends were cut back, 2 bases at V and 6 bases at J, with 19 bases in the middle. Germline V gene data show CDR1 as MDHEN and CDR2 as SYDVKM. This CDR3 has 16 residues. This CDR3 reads CASSLIAGRGSDGYTF. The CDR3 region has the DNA TGTGCCAGCAGTTTAATCGCGGGACGGGGATCTGATGGCTACACCTTC.

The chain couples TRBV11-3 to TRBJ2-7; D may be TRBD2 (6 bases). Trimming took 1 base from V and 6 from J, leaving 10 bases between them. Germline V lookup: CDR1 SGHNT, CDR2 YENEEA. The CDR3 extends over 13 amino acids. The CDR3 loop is CASSLGSGSEQYF. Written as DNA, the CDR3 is TGTGCCAGCAGCTTAGGCTCCGGGAGCGAGCAGTACTTC.

CDR3 loop: CASSPSLSNTEAFF. CDR3 DNA sequence: TGTGCCAGCAGCCCAAGTCTGTCGAACACTGAAGCTTTCTTT. V gene TRBV4-2 combines with J gene TRBJ1-1; the D is unclear. CDR3 length: 14 residues. Trimming removed 4 bases at V and 1 base at J, with 10 bases between. Germline V lookup: CDR1 LGHNA, CDR2 YNFKEQ.

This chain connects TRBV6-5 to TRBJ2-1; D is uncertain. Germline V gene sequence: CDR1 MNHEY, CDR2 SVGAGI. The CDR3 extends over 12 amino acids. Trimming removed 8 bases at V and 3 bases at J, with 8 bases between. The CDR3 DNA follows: TGTGCCAGCGGGGTCCTCTACAATGAGCAGTTCTTC. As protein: CASGVLYNEQFF.

Here the CDR3 DNA reads TGTGCCAGCAGCTCACATTTGGAGCAGTACTTC. This encodes CASSSHLEQYF. This rearrangement joins TRBV5-6 to TRBJ2-7; D remains ambiguous. This CDR3 has 11 amino acids. CDR1 and CDR2 (germline): SGHDT, YYEEEE. V was cut by 3 bases and J by 7 bases, with 8 bases left in between.

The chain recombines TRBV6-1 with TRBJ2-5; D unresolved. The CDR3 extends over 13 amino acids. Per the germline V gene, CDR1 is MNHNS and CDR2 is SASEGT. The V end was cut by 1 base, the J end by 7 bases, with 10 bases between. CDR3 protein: CASSEGEVGTQYF. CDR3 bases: TGTGCCAGCAGTGAAGGGGAAGTAGGGACCCAGTACTTC.